A selection of T cell receptor beta chains follows, all from one sample in a study of follicular helper T cells after annual influenza vaccination. Only in-frame clones appear in the TCRdb table, and some are missing; sequencing was by immunoSEQ multiplex PCR. This table holds about 15,000 clones, approximately 88% found once. The source was CXCR5+ CD38- circulating T follicular helper cells from blood, collected 7 days after influenza vaccination. The origin of the receptors is an adult who received the influenza vaccine. Each CDR3 is given with its conserved first and last residue. Fields, in order: clone size, D gene, V gene, J gene, CDR3 protein, CDR3 DNA. A D gene is named only where the DNA matches it firmly. Clone size is given for some rows only: seen once, a few or many times, or a class if the clone is expanded.

clone_size: -
d_call: TRBD2
v_call: TRBV6-1
j_call: TRBJ2-5
cdr3_aa: CASVAAGAGQETQYF
cdr3_nt: TGTGCCAGCGTCGCGGCGGGAGCGGGGCAAGAGACCCAGTACTTC

clone_size: once
d_call: TRBD2
v_call: TRBV5-4
j_call: TRBJ2-2
cdr3_aa: CASSLLRGSLTGELFF
cdr3_nt: TGTGCCAGCAGCTTGTTACGCGGGAGTTTGACCGGGGAGCTGTTTTTT

clone_size: -
d_call: TRBD1
v_call: TRBV5-1
j_call: TRBJ2-1
cdr3_aa: CASSLEGTGRFRQFF
cdr3_nt: TGCGCCAGCAGCTTAGAAGGGACAGGCCGTTTTAGGCAGTTCTTC

clone_size: -
d_call: TRBD2
v_call: TRBV27
j_call: TRBJ2-3
cdr3_aa: CASSFRGTSQKADTQYF
cdr3_nt: TGTGCCAGCAGTTTTAGGGGGACTAGCCAAAAGGCAGATACGCAGTATTTT

clone_size: -
d_call: -
v_call: TRBV6-6
j_call: TRBJ1-2
cdr3_aa: CASSYEGKVGYTF
cdr3_nt: TGTGCCAGCAGTTACGAGGGAAAGGTTGGCTACACCTTC

clone_size: -
d_call: TRBD1
v_call: TRBV5-8
j_call: TRBJ1-2
cdr3_aa: CASRPTGTGGYVKGYTF
cdr3_nt: TGTGCCAGCAGACCGACCGGGACAGGGGGCTATGTGAAGGGCTACACCTTC

clone_size: once
d_call: -
v_call: TRBV18
j_call: TRBJ2-7
cdr3_aa: CASSPIYSSYEQYF
cdr3_nt: TGTGCCAGCTCACCAATCTACAGCTCCTACGAGCAGTACTTC

clone_size: few
d_call: TRBD1
v_call: TRBV29-1
j_call: TRBJ1-2
cdr3_aa: CSDNRGYF
cdr3_nt: TGCAGCGACAACAGGGGGTACTTC

clone_size: -
d_call: TRBD1
v_call: TRBV5-1
j_call: TRBJ2-7
cdr3_aa: CASFEDRVEQYF
cdr3_nt: TGCGCCAGCTTTGAGGACAGGGTCGAGCAGTACTTC

clone_size: -
d_call: TRBD2
v_call: TRBV27
j_call: TRBJ2-3
cdr3_aa: CASSPLAGGPDTQYF
cdr3_nt: TGTGCCAGCAGTCCTCTAGCGGGGGGGCCCGATACGCAGTATTTT